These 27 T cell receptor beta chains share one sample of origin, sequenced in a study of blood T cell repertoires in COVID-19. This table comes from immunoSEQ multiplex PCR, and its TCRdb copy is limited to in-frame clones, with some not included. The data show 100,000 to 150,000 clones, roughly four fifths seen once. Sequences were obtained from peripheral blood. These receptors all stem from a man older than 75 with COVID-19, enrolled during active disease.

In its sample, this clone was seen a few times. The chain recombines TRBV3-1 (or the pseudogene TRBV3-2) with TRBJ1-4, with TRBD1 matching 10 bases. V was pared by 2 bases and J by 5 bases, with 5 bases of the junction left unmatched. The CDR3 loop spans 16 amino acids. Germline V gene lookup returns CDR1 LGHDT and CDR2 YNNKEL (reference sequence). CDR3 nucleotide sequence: TGTGCCAGCAGCCAAACTCCGGGACAGGGGAATGAAAAACTGTTTTTT. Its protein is CASSQTPGQGNEKLFF.

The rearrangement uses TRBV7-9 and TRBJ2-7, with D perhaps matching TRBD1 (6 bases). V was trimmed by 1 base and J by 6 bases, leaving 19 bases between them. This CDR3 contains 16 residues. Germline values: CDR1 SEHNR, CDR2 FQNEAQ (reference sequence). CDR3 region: CASSLEQGVFGSEQYF. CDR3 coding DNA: TGTGCCAGCAGCTTAGAACAGGGTGTTTTTGGGTCCGAGCAGTACTTC.

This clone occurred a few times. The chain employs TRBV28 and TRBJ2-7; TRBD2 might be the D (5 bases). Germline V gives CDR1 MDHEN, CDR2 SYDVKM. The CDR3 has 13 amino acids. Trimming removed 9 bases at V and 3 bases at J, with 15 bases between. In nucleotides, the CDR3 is TGTGCCAGTCGCATCGGGAATGGCTACGAGCAGTACTTC. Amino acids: CASRIGNGYEQYF. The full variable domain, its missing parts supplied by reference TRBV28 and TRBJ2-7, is DVKVTQSSRYLVKRTGEKVFLECVQDMDHENMFWYRQDPGLGLRLIYFSYDVKMKEKGDIPEGYSVSREKKERFSLILESASTNQTSMYLCASRIGNGYEQYFGPGTRLTVT.

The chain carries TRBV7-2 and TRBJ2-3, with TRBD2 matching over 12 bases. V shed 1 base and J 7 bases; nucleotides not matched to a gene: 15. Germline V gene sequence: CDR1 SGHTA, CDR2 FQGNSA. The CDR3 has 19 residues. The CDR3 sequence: CASSLDPPVLAGGRNTQYF. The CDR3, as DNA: TGTGCCAGCAGCTTAGACCCACCCGTACTAGCGGGAGGTAGAAATACGCAGTATTTT.

The CDR3 is CATSRSQQVSGANVLTF. CDR3 in DNA: TGTGCCACCAGCAGAAGCCAGCAGGTTTCTGGGGCCAACGTCCTGACTTTC. The chain uses TRBV15 and TRBJ2-6; D ambiguous. Trimming cost V 2 bases and J 1 base, with 12 bases left between them. The CDR3 has 17 amino acids. Germline V lookup: CDR1 LNHNV, CDR2 YYDKDF (reference sequence).

The CDR3 DNA reads as TGTGCCAGCAGCTTGGGAGGGACAGGGTTCTACGAGCAGTACTTC. Amino acids: CASSLGGTGFYEQYF. This chain joins TRBV7-2 and TRBJ2-7; 9 bases are a match to TRBD1. Germline V gene data show CDR1 as SGHTA and CDR2 as FQGNSA. V shed 3 bases, J shed 3 bases, and the junction held 6 bases outside the gene matches. The CDR3 contains 15 residues.

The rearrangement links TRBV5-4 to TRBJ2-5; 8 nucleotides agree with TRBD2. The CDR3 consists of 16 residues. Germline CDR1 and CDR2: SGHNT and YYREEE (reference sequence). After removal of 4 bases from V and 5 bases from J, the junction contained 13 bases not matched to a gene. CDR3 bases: TGTGCCAGCAGCCAAGCCGGACTAGCTCGGGGGGAGACCCAGTACTTC. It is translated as CASSQAGLARGETQYF.

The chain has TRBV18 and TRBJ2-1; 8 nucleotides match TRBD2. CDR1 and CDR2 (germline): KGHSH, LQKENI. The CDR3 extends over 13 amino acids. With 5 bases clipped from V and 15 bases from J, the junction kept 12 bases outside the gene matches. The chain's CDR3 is CASSAGTSPIRFF. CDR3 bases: TGTGCCAGCTCAGCCGGGACTAGTCCTATTCGGTTCTTC.

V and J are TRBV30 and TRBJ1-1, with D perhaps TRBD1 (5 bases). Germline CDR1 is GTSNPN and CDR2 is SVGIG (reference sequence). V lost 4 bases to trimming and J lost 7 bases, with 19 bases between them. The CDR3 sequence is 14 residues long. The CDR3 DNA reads TGTGCCTGGATAACCCAGGGTCCTATTTTTGAAGCTTTCTTT. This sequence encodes CAWITQGPIFEAFF.

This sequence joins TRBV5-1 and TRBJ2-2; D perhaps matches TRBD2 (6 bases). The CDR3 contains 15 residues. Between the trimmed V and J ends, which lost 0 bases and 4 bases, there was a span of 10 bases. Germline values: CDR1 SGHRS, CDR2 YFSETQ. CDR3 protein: CASSLGGAGTGELFF. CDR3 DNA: TGCGCCAGCAGCTTGGGGGGAGCGGGCACCGGGGAGCTGTTTTTT.

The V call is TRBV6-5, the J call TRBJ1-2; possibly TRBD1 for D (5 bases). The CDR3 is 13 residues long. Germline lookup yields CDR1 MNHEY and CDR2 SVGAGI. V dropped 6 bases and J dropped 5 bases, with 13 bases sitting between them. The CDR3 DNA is TGTGCCAGCAGCCACGACAGTCTGTATGGCTACACCTTC. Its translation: CASSHDSLYGYTF.

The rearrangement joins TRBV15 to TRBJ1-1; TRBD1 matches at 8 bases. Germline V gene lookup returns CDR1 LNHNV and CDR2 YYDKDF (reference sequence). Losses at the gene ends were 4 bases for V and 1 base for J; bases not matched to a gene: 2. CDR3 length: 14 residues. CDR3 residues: CATSTGQGNTEAFF. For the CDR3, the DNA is TGTGCCACCAGCACAGGACAGGGGAACACTGAAGCTTTCTTT. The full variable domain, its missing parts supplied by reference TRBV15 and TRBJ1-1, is DAMVIQNPRYQVTQFGKPVTLSCSQTLNHNVMYWYQQKSSQAPKLLFHYYDKDFNNEADTPDNFQSRRPNTSFCFLDIRSPGLGDTAMYLCATSTGQGNTEAFFGQGTRLTVV.

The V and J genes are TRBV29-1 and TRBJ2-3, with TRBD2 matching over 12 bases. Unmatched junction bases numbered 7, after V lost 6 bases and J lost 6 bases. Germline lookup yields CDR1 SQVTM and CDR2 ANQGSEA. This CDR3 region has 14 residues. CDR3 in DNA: TGCAGCGTACGGACTAGCGGGATGTCTGATACGCAGTATTTT. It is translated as CSVRTSGMSDTQYF.

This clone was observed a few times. The CDR3 is CASSHNAASGSYEQYF. The DNA for the CDR3 is TGTGCCAGCAGCCACAACGCGGCTAGCGGGAGCTACGAGCAGTACTTC. The chain recombines TRBV4-2 with TRBJ2-7; 10 bases line up with TRBD2. Germline values: CDR1 LGHNA, CDR2 YNFKEQ. The CDR3 sequence is 16 residues long. With V trimmed by 3 bases and J by 3 bases, 8 bases remained unmatched.

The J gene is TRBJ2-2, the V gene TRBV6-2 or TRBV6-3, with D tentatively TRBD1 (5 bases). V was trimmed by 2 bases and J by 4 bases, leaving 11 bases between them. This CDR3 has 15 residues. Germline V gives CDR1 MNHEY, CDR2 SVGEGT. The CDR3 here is CASSYPRVGTGELFF. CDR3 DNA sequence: TGTGCCAGCAGTTACCCCAGGGTTGGCACCGGGGAGCTGTTTTTT.

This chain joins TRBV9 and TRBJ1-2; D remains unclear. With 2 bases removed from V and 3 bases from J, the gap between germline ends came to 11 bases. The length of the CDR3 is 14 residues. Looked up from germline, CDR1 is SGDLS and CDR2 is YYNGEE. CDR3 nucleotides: TGTGCCAGCAGCGTGCAAGACCGGGACTATGGCTACACCTTC. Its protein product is CASSVQDRDYGYTF.

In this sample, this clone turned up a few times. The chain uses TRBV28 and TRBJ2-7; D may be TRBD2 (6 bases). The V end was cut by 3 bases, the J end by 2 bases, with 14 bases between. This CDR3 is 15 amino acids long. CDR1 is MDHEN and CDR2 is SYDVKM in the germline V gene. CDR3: CASSFAAGITYEQYF. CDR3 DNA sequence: TGTGCCAGCAGTTTTGCCGCGGGAATTACCTACGAGCAGTACTTC.

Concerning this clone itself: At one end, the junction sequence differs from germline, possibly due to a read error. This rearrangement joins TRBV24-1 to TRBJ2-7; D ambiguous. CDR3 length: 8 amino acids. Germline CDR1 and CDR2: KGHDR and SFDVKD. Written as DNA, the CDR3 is TGTGCCACCCCAGGTATGATCTTC. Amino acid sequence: CATPGMIF.

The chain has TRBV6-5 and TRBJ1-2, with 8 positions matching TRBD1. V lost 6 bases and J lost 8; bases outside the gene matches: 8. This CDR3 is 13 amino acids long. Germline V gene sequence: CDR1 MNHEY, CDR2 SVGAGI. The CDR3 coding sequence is TGTGCCAGCAGGGGAACGACAGGGGACGGCTACACCTTC. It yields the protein CASRGTTGDGYTF.

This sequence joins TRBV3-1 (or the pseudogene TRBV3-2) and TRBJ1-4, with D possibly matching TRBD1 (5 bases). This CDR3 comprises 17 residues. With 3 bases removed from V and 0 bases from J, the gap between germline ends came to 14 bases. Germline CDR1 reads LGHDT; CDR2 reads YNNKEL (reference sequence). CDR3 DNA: TGTGCCAGCAGCCAGCGGGGCGTTGGGGCAACTAATGAAAAACTGTTTTTT. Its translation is CASSQRGVGATNEKLFF.

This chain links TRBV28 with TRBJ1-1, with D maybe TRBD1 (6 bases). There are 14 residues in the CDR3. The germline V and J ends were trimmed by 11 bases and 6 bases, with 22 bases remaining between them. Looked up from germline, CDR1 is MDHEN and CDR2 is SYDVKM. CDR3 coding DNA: TGTGCCGCCAGCAGTTTAAAGGCAGGGGCTGAAGCTTTCTTT. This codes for CAASSLKAGAEAFF.

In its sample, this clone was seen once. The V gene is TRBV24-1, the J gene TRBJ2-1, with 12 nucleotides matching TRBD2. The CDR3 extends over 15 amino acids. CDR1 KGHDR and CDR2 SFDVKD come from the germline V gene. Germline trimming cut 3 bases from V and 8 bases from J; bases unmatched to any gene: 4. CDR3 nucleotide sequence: TGTGCCACCAGTGATGAGACTAGCGGGAGTGATGAGCAGTTCTTC. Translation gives CATSDETSGSDEQFF.

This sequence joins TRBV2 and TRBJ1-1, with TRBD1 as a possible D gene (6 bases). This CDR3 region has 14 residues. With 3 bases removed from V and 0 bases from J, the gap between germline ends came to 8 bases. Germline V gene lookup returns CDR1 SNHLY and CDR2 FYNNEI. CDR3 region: CASSEDSLNTEAFF. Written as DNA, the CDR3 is TGTGCCAGCAGTGAGGACAGTCTGAACACTGAAGCTTTCTTT.

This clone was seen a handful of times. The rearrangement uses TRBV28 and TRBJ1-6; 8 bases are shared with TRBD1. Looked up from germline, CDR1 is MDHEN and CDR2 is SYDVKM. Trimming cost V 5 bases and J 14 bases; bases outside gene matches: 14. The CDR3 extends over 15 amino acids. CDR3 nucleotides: TGTGCCAGCAGTCCCATTGGAACAGGGGGGGGGTCCCTCCACTTT. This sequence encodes CASSPIGTGGGSLHF.

The CDR3 region has the DNA TGTGCCAGCAGTTACCAACCTGTGGCGGGAAGTGAGCAGTTCTTC. Protein: CASSYQPVAGSEQFF. The chain carries TRBV6-5 and TRBJ2-1, with D possibly matching TRBD2 (6 bases). The CDR3 consists of 15 residues. The germline V gene encodes CDR1 MNHEY and CDR2 SVGAGI. Trimming stripped 2 bases from V and 9 bases from J, with 17 bases between.

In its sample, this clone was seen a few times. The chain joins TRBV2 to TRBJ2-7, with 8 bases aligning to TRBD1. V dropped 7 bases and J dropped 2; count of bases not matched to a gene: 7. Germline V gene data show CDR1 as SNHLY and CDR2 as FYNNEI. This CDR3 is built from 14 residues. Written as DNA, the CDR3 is TGTGCCAGCATCTCAGGACAGGGCGCCTACGAGCAGTACTTC. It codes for CASISGQGAYEQYF.

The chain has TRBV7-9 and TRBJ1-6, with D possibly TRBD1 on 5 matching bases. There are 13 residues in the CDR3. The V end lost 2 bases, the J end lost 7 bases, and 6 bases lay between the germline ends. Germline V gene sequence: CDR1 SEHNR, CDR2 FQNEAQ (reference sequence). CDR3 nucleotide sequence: TGTGCCAGCAGCTTACCAGGGAATTCACCCCTCCACTTT. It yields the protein CASSLPGNSPLHF.